These T cell receptor beta chains were read from a single sample in a study of control samples from healthy donors and cancer patients. Using immunoSEQ multiplex PCR, the repertoire was profiled, and TCRdb retains in-frame clones only, with some absent. Of about 140,000 clones listed, 85% to 95% were seen once; the top ten hold roughly 13%. The sequencing sample was made of blood. The receptor source for this set is a man aged 35-49 years in good health. The CDR3 runs from the conserved cysteine through the conserved F or W. A D gene is named only where the DNA matches it firmly. Some rows have no size entry. The others give once, few or many, or a class for an expanded clone.

j_gene | d_gene | abundance | v_gene | CDR3nt | CDR3aa
TRBJ2-5 | TRBD2 | . | TRBV3-1/TRBV3-2 | TGTGCCAGCAGCCAAGAAGAAGCGGGGGGCCAAGAGACCCAGTACTTC | CASSQEEAGGQETQYF
TRBJ1-2 | TRBD1 | . | TRBV6-5 | TGTGCCAGCAGTTACTCTCGGGACAGGGTTGGCTACACCTTC | CASSYSRDRVGYTF
TRBJ1-5 | . | . | TRBV20-1 | TGCAGTGCTAGTTGGGCAGCCGGGAGCAATCAGCCCCAGCATTTT | CSASWAAGSNQPQHF
TRBJ2-3 | . | . | TRBV6-5 | TGTGCCAGACGAACAGGCCGTCCAGATACGCAGTATTTT | CARRTGRPDTQYF
TRBJ1-1 | . | . | TRBV7-9 | TGTGCCAGCAGCTTAGCGCAAGGGGAGGCTTTCTTT | CASSLAQGEAFF
TRBJ1-2 | . | once | TRBV5-1 | TGCGCCAGCAGCCCCGGCCACAGGGACTCTTTTGGCTACACCTTC | CASSPGHRDSFGYTF
TRBJ1-6 | TRBD1 | . | TRBV7-2 | TGTGCCAGCAGCTTAGTGAGGACAGGGGGAAATTCACCCCTCCACTTT | CASSLVRTGGNSPLHF
TRBJ1-5 | TRBD1 | . | TRBV19 | TGTGCCAGTAGTCCGACAGAGGGGGCTGAGAGCAATCAGCCCCAGCATTTT | CASSPTEGAESNQPQHF
TRBJ2-1 | TRBD1 | . | TRBV16 | TGTGCCAGCAGCCAATGGGGACAGGGGGCCAATGAGCAGTTCTTC | CASSQWGQGANEQFF
TRBJ2-5 | . | once | TRBV13 | TGTGCCAGCAGCTTACCCCGGAGGAGGGGCGCTTCCCCTGACCAAGAGACCCAGTACTTC | CASSLPRRRGASPDQETQYF
TRBJ2-7 | . | . | TRBV6-2/TRBV6-3 | TGTGCCAGCAGTCCCACCGCCCTCTACGAGCAGTACTTC | CASSPTALYEQYF
TRBJ2-1 | TRBD2 | . | TRBV24-1 | TGTGCCACCAGTACGGCTAGCGGGCACAATGAGCAGTTCTTC | CATSTASGHNEQFF
TRBJ1-5 | . | . | TRBV28 | TGTGCCAGCAGTACCTATTGGGGCACAGGCAATCAGCCCCAGCATTTT | CASSTYWGTGNQPQHF
TRBJ1-4 | . | . | TRBV6-6 | TGTGCCAGCAGTTACAGAACAGTGGGAAATGAAAAACTGTTTTTT | CASSYRTVGNEKLFF
TRBJ2-5 | TRBD1 | . | TRBV13 | TGTGCCAGCAGCATAAGACAGGGGGTGGAGGAGACCCAGTACTTC | CASSIRQGVEETQYF
TRBJ2-3 | . | . | TRBV2 | TGTGCCAGCAGTGCTCGTGGGAGAAGCACAGATACGCAGTATTTT | CASSARGRSTDTQYF
TRBJ2-5 | . | . | TRBV25-1 | TGTGCCAGCAGTCCACCGCAGGGAGAGACCCAGTACTTC | CASSPPQGETQYF
TRBJ2-2 | . | . | TRBV10-2 | TGCGCCAGCAGTGGGGTAGGCGGGAACACCGGGGAGCTGTTTTTT | CASSGVGGNTGELFF
TRBJ2-5 | . | . | TRBV11-2 | TGTGCCAGCAGCTCAGTACAGGGAGGAGGGACCCAGTACTTC | CASSSVQGGGTQYF
TRBJ1-1 | . | . | TRBV27 | TGTGCCAGCAGCCCCTCTGGGACACCCTTGTTGAACACTGAAGCTTTCTTT | CASSPSGTPLLNTEAFF
TRBJ2-5 | . | . | TRBV28 | TGTGCCAGCAGCAAAGACAGGCTCCAAGAGACCCAGTACTTC | CASSKDRLQETQYF
TRBJ2-2 | . | few | TRBV9 | TGTGCCAGCGGACAGGGAGGACTAGCACTTTACACCGGGGAGCTGTTTTTT | CASGQGGLALYTGELFF
TRBJ2-7 | TRBD1 | . | TRBV18 | TGTGCCAGCTCACCACGGGCCGACAGGGGGTCCTACGAGCAGTACTTC | CASSPRADRGSYEQYF
TRBJ2-1 | TRBD2 | . | TRBV2 | TGTGCCAGCAGTGGTCTAGCGGGAGAGGTGAATGAGCAGTTCTTC | CASSGLAGEVNEQFF
TRBJ1-2 | TRBD1 | . | TRBV4-2 | TGTGCCAGCAGCCAAGGCCGGGACAGGGGATATGGCTACACCTTC | CASSQGRDRGYGYTF
TRBJ1-6 | TRBD1 | . | TRBV5-1 | TGCGCCAGCAGCTGGGACAGTAATTCACCCCTCCACTTT | CASSWDSNSPLHF
TRBJ2-6 | . | . | TRBV7-3 | TGTGCCAGCAGCGCCCAGGGCACAGGGTCTGGGGCCAACGTCCTGACTTTC | CASSAQGTGSGANVLTF
TRBJ2-1 | TRBD1 | . | TRBV18 | TGTGCCAGCTCAGCTGGGACAGTTGGTGAGCAGTTCTTC | CASSAGTVGEQFF
TRBJ2-1 | TRBD2 | . | TRBV5-1 | TGCGCCAGCAGCCCTCTTGAGAAGCGGGGAAATGAGCAGTTCTTC | CASSPLEKRGNEQFF
TRBJ1-4 | . | . | TRBV11-2 | TGTGCCAGCAGCTTAGGGGTAGGGGTTTATCCTGAAAAACTGTTTTTT | CASSLGVGVYPEKLFF
TRBJ1-1 | . | once | TRBV29-1 | TGCAGCGGTGAGAACACTGAAGCTTTCTTT | CSGENTEAFF
TRBJ2-7 | . | . | TRBV25-1 | TGTGCCAGCAGTCCTGGGGCAGGCCGATACGAGCAGTACTTC | CASSPGAGRYEQYF
TRBJ1-2 | . | . | TRBV7-2 | TGTGCCAGCAGCTTATACGGGGCGGGGGGCTACACCTTC | CASSLYGAGGYTF
TRBJ2-7 | TRBD1 | . | TRBV9 | TGTGCCAGCAGCGCCTCCGGGACAGACTCCTACGAGCAGTACTTC | CASSASGTDSYEQYF
TRBJ2-7 | TRBD1 | . | TRBV7-9 | TGTGCCAGCAGCCGAGTACAGGGGCGTTCCTACGAGCAGTACTTC | CASSRVQGRSYEQYF
TRBJ2-3 | . | . | TRBV9 | TGTGCCAGCAGCGTGGGGCTAGCGACCGCAGATACGCAGTATTTT | CASSVGLATADTQYF
TRBJ2-2 | . | . | TRBV6-2/TRBV6-3 | TGTGCCAGCAGTGTAGGCCAGGGAGTTTACACCGGGGAGCTGTTTTTT | CASSVGQGVYTGELFF
TRBJ2-7 | . | . | TRBV25-1 | TGTGCCAGCTCGAGAAATTCCTACGAGCAGTACTTC | CASSRNSYEQYF
TRBJ1-5 | TRBD1 | . | TRBV27 | TGTGCCAGCAGTTTATTGGGACAGGGGAATCAGCCCCAGCATTTT | CASSLLGQGNQPQHF
TRBJ1-3 | TRBD1 | . | TRBV7-8 | TGTGCCAGCAGCCCAGACAGGGTACAACTCTCTGGAAACACCATATATTTT | CASSPDRVQLSGNTIYF
TRBJ2-3 | TRBD2 | . | TRBV3-1/TRBV3-2 | TGTGCCAGCAGCCAAGAAGTGGTAGCGGGCCCTAGCACAGATACGCAGTATTTT | CASSQEVVAGPSTDTQYF
TRBJ1-1 | . | . | TRBV11-3 | TGTGCCAGCAGCTTCTTCGGGGAGGACACTGAAGCTTTCTTT | CASSFFGEDTEAFF
TRBJ2-1 | . | . | TRBV4-1 | TGCGCCAGCAGCCCCGGACATGAAAGCTCCTACAATGAGCAGTTCTTC | CASSPGHESSYNEQFF
TRBJ2-1 | . | once | TRBV21-1 | TGTGCCAGCAGCTTCCGGACAGAAATCGATGAGCAGTTCTTC | CASSFRTEIDEQFF
TRBJ1-3 | TRBD1 | . | TRBV28 | TGTGCCAGCAGTCCGGACAGGGCAAGGGGAAACACCATATATTTT | CASSPDRARGNTIYF
TRBJ1-6 | TRBD1 | . | TRBV7-2 | TGTGCCAGCAGCTTATTTCATGGACAGGGAAGTAATTCACCCCTCCACTTT | CASSLFHGQGSNSPLHF
TRBJ2-1 | TRBD2 | . | TRBV19 | TGTGCCAGTAGTACCGGACTAGTTCTAGTCGGTAACAATGAGCAGTTCTTC | CASSTGLVLVGNNEQFF
TRBJ2-5 | . | . | TRBV9 | TGTGCCAGCAGCGTAGGTTCCGGACAGCAAGAGACCCAGTACTTC | CASSVGSGQQETQYF
TRBJ2-5 | TRBD2 | . | TRBV5-4 | TGTGCCAGCAGCTCGAGCGGACTAGCGGGGGGACGCCAAGAGACCCAGTACTTC | CASSSSGLAGGRQETQYF
TRBJ2-7 | TRBD1 | . | TRBV5-3 | TGTGCCAGAAGCTCGGAGACAGGGTCGGAAGAGCAGTACTTC | CARSSETGSEEQYF
TRBJ2-5 | . | . | TRBV6-1 | TGTGCCAGCAGTGAATTCATCCAAGAGACCCAGTACTTC | CASSEFIQETQYF
TRBJ1-2 | . | . | TRBV15 | TGTGCCACCAGCAGAGACCAGGGACCCCGGGACGGCTATGGCTACACCTTC | CATSRDQGPRDGYGYTF
TRBJ1-5 | . | . | TRBV15 | TGTGCCACCAGCAGAGATTATTCAGGGTCGGGGAAGTATAGCAATCAGCCCCAGCATTTT | CATSRDYSGSGKYSNQPQHF
TRBJ2-2 | . | . | TRBV9 | TGTGCCAGCGGCCGAGGGAACACCGGGGAGCTGTTTTTT | CASGRGNTGELFF
TRBJ1-2 | . | . | TRBV27 | TGTGCCAGCAGTTTAACCGCGACCGACCACTATGGCTACACCTTC | CASSLTATDHYGYTF
TRBJ2-7 | TRBD1 | . | TRBV6-5 | TGTGCCAGCCAGGGGGCCAACGAGCAGTACTTC | CASQGANEQYF
TRBJ2-7 | . | . | TRBV27 | TGTGCCAGCAGTTTAGGGACGGATTTCTACGAGCAGTACTTC | CASSLGTDFYEQYF